The subject of this entry is one TCR beta chain. The data originate from a study of shared clonotypes between healthy human individuals. Background on the study: Three CD4 naive, three CD4 memory, two CD8 naive and one CD8 memory plate were used per donor.

The donors, all of them Caucasian adults, lived in Nashville, Tennessee. CDR1 is GTSNPN and CDR2 is SVGIG in the germline V gene (reference sequence). This CDR3 is 12 amino acids long. V shed 5 bases and J 8 bases; nucleotides not matched to a gene: 4. This table comes from immunoSEQ multiplex PCR, and its TCRdb copy is limited to in-frame clones, with some not included. This table has some 2,500,000 clones, 93% appearing once. The specimen sequenced was naive CD4+ T cells from PBMCs. Subset denoted: CD45RA+ positively selected. The chain links TRBV30 to TRBJ1-3, with 9 bases lining up with TRBD1. The sequence came from a young man in good health. Some clones in this sample may be carry-over from other donors' samples. The CDR3 DNA sequence: TGTGCCTGGGGGACAGGGTCGGACACCATATATTTT. Translation: CAWGTGSDTIYF. Looking up the rest from reference TRBV30 and TRBJ1-3 gives the full variable domain: SQTIHQWPATLVQPVGSPLSLECTVEGTSNPNLYWYRQAAGRGLQLLFYSVGIGQISSEVPQNLSASRPQDRQFILSSKKLLLSDSGFYLCAWGTGSDTIYFGEGSWLTVV.